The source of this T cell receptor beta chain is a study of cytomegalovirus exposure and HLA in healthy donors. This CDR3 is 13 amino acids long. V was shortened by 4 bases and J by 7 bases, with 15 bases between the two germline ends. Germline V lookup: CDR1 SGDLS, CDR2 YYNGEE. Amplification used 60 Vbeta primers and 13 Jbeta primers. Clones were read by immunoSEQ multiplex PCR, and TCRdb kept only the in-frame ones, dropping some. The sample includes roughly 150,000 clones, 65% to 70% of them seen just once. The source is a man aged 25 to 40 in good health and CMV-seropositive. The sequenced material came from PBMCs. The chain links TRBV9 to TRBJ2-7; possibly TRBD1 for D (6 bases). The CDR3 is CASSQGTVEEQYF. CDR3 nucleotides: TGTGCCAGCAGCCAGGGGACCGTGGAAGAGCAGTACTTC.